The entry below describes one TCR beta chain. What it binds is unknown. These data belong to a study of cytomegalovirus exposure and HLA in healthy donors. Germline assignment: CDR1 SGDLS and CDR2 YYNGEE. The V and J ends lost 0 bases and 2 bases, in that order; junction bases with no gene match: 3. The CDR3 has 15 amino acids. Points from the study as a whole: An analysis was carried out later, and it reportedly showed fewer N-insertions in an Asian-associated ancestry cluster than the approximately 680-donor mean. Later, TCR association rates were found to vary by HLA locus, highest for DRB1 and lowest for HLA-C. Some highly shared sequence variants likely arose as a pipeline artifact. The listing of approximately 160 TCR beta chains classed them as cytomegalovirus-associated.

It was with 60 Vbeta and 13 Jbeta primers that the PCR ran. Profiled with immunoSEQ multiplex PCR; TCRdb holds only in-frame clones, not every one. Among 62,000 or so clones, around 87% were seen once, and the ten largest hold less than 1.5%. J is TRBJ2-3 and V is TRBV9; 7 bases match TRBD1. The sequencing input was PBMCs. The TCR comes from a young man in good health and CMV-seronegative. DNA for the CDR3: TGTGCCAGCAGCGTAGGGGACAGAGTCACAGATACGCAGTATTTT. Translation: CASSVGDRVTDTQYF.